These T cell receptor beta chains were read from a single sample in a study of blood T cells in healthy people across ages. In TCRdb, the 5' RACE reads were re-called with MiXCR into one record per CDR3 protein. The data hold just under 750,000 distinct CDR3 sequences, with approximately 22% observed a single time. The source material was blood. The receptors derive from a man aged 70-80 years in good health. CDR3s include the opening cysteine and the closing phenylalanine or tryptophan. A D gene is named only where the DNA matches it firmly. The size field is filled for only some rows; it gives once, few, many or a size class.

abundance: -
j_gene: TRBJ1-4
d_gene: -
v_gene: TRBV18
CDR3aa: CASSKALGEISDEKLFF
CDR3nt: TGTGCCAGCTCAAAGGCGCTGGGGGAGATATCTGATGAAAAACTGTTTTTT

abundance: many
j_gene: TRBJ2-7
d_gene: TRBD2
v_gene: TRBV20-1
CDR3aa: CSARVGGFSYEQYF
CDR3nt: TGCAGTGCTAGAGTCGGGGGGTTTTCCTACGAGCAGTACTTC

abundance: few
j_gene: TRBJ2-4
d_gene: -
v_gene: TRBV10-3
CDR3aa: CAISESGEWGRGDIQYF
CDR3nt: TGTGCCATCAGTGAGTCGGGGGAGTGGGGGCGAGGTGACATTCAGTACTTC

abundance: -
j_gene: TRBJ2-7
d_gene: TRBD2
v_gene: TRBV10-1
CDR3aa: CASSGTSKEAYEQYF
CDR3nt: TGCGCCAGCAGTGGGACTAGCAAGGAAGCCTACGAGCAGTACTTC

abundance: many
j_gene: TRBJ1-5
d_gene: TRBD1
v_gene: TRBV12-3/TRBV12-4
CDR3aa: CASSRGQGNQPQHF
CDR3nt: TGTGCCAGCAGCCGAGGACAGGGCAATCAGCCCCAGCATTTT

abundance: -
j_gene: TRBJ1-2
d_gene: TRBD1
v_gene: TRBV6-5
CDR3aa: CASSYSQGATPYGYTF
CDR3nt: TGTGCCAGCAGTTACTCGCAGGGGGCGACACCCTATGGCTACACCTTC

abundance: -
j_gene: TRBJ1-5
d_gene: -
v_gene: TRBV2
CDR3aa: CASSEIGFNQPQHF
CDR3nt: TGTGCCAGCAGTGAAATCGGCTTCAATCAGCCCCAGCATTTT

abundance: -
j_gene: TRBJ2-1
d_gene: -
v_gene: TRBV20-1
CDR3aa: CSARGVIENEQFF
CDR3nt: TGCAGTGCTAGGGGCGTCATCGAGAATGAGCAGTTCTTC

abundance: -
j_gene: TRBJ1-1
d_gene: -
v_gene: TRBV6-5
CDR3aa: CASSYDRLKNTEAFF
CDR3nt: TGTGCCAGCAGTTACGACAGACTTAAAAACACTGAAGCTTTCTTT

abundance: -
j_gene: TRBJ1-2
d_gene: -
v_gene: TRBV12-3/TRBV12-4
CDR3aa: CASSVQGAYGYTF
CDR3nt: TGTGCCAGCAGCGTTCAGGGTGCCTATGGCTACACCTTC

abundance: -
j_gene: TRBJ1-1
d_gene: TRBD1
v_gene: TRBV7-2
CDR3aa: CASSFTGGWTEAFF
CDR3nt: TGTGCCAGCAGCTTCACAGGGGGCTGGACTGAAGCTTTCTTT

abundance: many
j_gene: TRBJ2-2
d_gene: -
v_gene: TRBV25-1
CDR3aa: CASSEQGKPGELFF
CDR3nt: TGTGCCAGCAGTGAGCAAGGGAAGCCCGGGGAGCTGTTTTTT

abundance: -
j_gene: TRBJ1-2
d_gene: -
v_gene: TRBV2
CDR3aa: CASSEAGRRYTF
CDR3nt: TGTGCCAGCAGTGAAGCCGGCCGACGCTACACCTTC

abundance: -
j_gene: TRBJ1-3
d_gene: TRBD1
v_gene: TRBV20-1
CDR3aa: CSARDGQGGVGSGNTIYF
CDR3nt: TGCAGTGCTAGAGATGGCCAGGGGGGAGTGGGCTCTGGAAACACCATATATTTT

abundance: few
j_gene: TRBJ2-5
d_gene: -
v_gene: TRBV4-1
CDR3aa: CASSQSRSETQYF
CDR3nt: TGCGCCAGCAGCCAAAGCAGGAGCGAGACCCAGTACTTC